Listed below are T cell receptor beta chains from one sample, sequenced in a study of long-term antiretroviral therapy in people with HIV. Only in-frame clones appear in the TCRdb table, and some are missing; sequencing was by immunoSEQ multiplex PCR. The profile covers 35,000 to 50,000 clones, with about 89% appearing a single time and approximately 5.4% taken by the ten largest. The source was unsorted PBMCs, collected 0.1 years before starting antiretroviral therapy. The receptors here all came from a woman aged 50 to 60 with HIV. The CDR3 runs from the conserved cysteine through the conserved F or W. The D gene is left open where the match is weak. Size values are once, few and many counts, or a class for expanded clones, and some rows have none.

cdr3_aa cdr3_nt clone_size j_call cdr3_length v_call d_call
CASSDRWNTGELFF TGTGCCAGCAGTGACCGCTGGAACACCGGGGAGCTGTTTTTT - TRBJ2-2 14 TRBV2 -
CASSIVYGGPDGYTF TGTGCCAGTAGTATAGTATACGGGGGACCGGATGGCTACACCTTC - TRBJ1-2 15 TRBV19 -
CASSSRQAHYGYTF TGTGCCAGCAGCTCACGACAGGCGCACTATGGCTACACCTTC - TRBJ1-2 14 TRBV7-9 -
CSLTVGGGDTQYF TGCAGCCTCACCGTGGGGGGAGGAGATACGCAGTATTTT - TRBJ2-3 13 TRBV29-1 -
CASSKESYEQYF TGTGCCAGCAGCAAGGAGTCCTACGAGCAGTACTTC - TRBJ2-7 12 TRBV7-9 -
CASSVAELGGNTIYF TGTGCCAGCAGCGTAGCGGAACTCGGTGGAAACACCATATATTTT - TRBJ1-3 15 TRBV9 -
CASSWDRVNTEAFF TGTGCCAGCAGTTGGGACAGGGTGAACACTGAAGCTTTCTTT - TRBJ1-1 14 TRBV6-6 TRBD1
CASSYSGQGTDTQYF TGTGCCAGCAGTTACTCGGGACAGGGTACAGATACGCAGTATTTT - TRBJ2-3 15 TRBV6-5 TRBD1
CAWSVGGGNQPQHF TGTGCCTGGAGTGTAGGGGGTGGCAATCAGCCCCAGCATTTT - TRBJ1-5 14 TRBV30 -
CAWRSGQPGTYEQYF TGTGCCTGGAGATCGGGACAGCCCGGCACCTACGAGCAGTACTTC - TRBJ2-7 15 TRBV30 TRBD1
CAGQSAAGNTQYF TGTGCCGGTCAGTCGGCCGCGGGGAATACGCAGTATTTT - TRBJ2-3 13 TRBV25-1 -
CASSRGQGVETQYF TGTGCCAGCAGCCGCGGACAGGGGGTTGAGACCCAGTACTTC - TRBJ2-5 14 TRBV14 TRBD1
CASSLNGGQNSPLHF TGTGCCAGCAGCCTAAATGGGGGACAGAATTCACCCCTCCACTTT - TRBJ1-6 15 TRBV7-2 TRBD1
CASSQDSRGADTQYF TGTGCCAGCAGCCAAGATAGTCGGGGGGCAGATACGCAGTATTTT - TRBJ2-3 15 TRBV4-2 TRBD2
CASSTGQLNQPQHF TGTGCCAGCAGCACCGGACAGCTCAATCAGCCCCAGCATTTT - TRBJ1-5 14 TRBV7-8 -
CASSLGVNGYEQYF TGTGCCAGCAGCTTGGGGGTAAACGGCTACGAGCAGTACTTC - TRBJ2-7 14 TRBV5-4 -
CASRESGAYGYTF TGTGCCAGCAGGGAGAGCGGGGCCTATGGCTACACCTTC - TRBJ1-2 13 TRBV27 -
CASSMSPGYQETQYF TGTGCCAGTAGTATGAGCCCGGGATACCAAGAGACCCAGTACTTC - TRBJ2-5 15 TRBV19 -
CASSLAGTAEQYF TGCGCCAGCAGCTTGGCTGGGACAGCCGAGCAGTACTTC - TRBJ2-7 13 TRBV5-1 TRBD1
CASSPPGLGSYEQYF TGTGCCAGCAGCCCCCCGGGACTAGGGAGCTACGAGCAGTACTTC - TRBJ2-7 15 TRBV11-2 TRBD2
CSVRRGDQETQYF TGCAGCGTCAGGCGCGGGGACCAAGAGACCCAGTACTTC - TRBJ2-5 13 TRBV29-1 -
CASSFGKNTEAFF TGTGCCAGCAGCTTTGGGAAGAACACTGAAGCTTTCTTT - TRBJ1-1 13 TRBV11-1 -
CASSYDQPQHF TGTGCCAGCAGTTACGATCAGCCCCAGCATTTT - TRBJ1-5 11 TRBV6-6 -
CAISEGATTFPDTQYF TGTGCCATCAGTGAGGGGGCCACGACTTTCCCAGATACGCAGTATTTT - TRBJ2-3 16 TRBV10-3 -
CASTPSHEQYF TGTGCCAGCACCCCTAGCCACGAGCAGTACTTC - TRBJ2-7 11 TRBV7-9 -
CASSSATGDLYEQYF TGTGCCAGCAGCTCGGCGACCGGAGATCTTTACGAGCAGTACTTC - TRBJ2-7 15 TRBV7-9 -
CASSGPLGNRGGSPLHF TGTGCCAGCTCCGGTCCCCTGGGCAACAGGGGAGGGTCACCCCTCCACTTT few TRBJ1-6 17 TRBV2 TRBD1
CASSELGGQETQYF TGTGCCAGCAGTGAATTAGGGGGGCAAGAGACCCAGTACTTC - TRBJ2-5 14 TRBV6-1 -
CASSLAGFTGELFF TGTGCCAGCAGCTTAGCGGGGTTCACCGGGGAGCTGTTTTTT - TRBJ2-2 14 TRBV11-2 -
CASSLGPGQRQPQHF TGTGCCAGCAGCTTGGGTCCGGGACAACGGCAGCCCCAGCATTTT few TRBJ1-5 15 TRBV5-4 -
CASSLYKKAGWNEQYF TGTGCCAGCAGCTTATACAAAAAGGCAGGGTGGAATGAGCAGTACTTC - TRBJ2-7 16 TRBV7-6 -
CASSVVGTNTEAFF TGTGCCAGCAGCGTAGTAGGAACGAACACTGAAGCTTTCTTT - TRBJ1-1 14 TRBV9 -
CATSGRQVYSHGYTF TGTGCCACCAGCGGGCGACAGGTTTATTCTCACGGCTACACCTTC - TRBJ1-2 15 TRBV15 -
CATSNPGGYEQYF TGTGCCACCAGCAATCCTGGAGGCTACGAGCAGTACTTC - TRBJ2-7 13 TRBV15 -
CASSEYYDRTYEQYF TGTGCCAGCAGTGAATATTACGACAGAACCTACGAGCAGTACTTC - TRBJ2-7 15 TRBV2 -
CASSDIRGTTDTQYF TGTGCCAGCAGTGATATTCGGGGTACCACAGATACGCAGTATTTT once TRBJ2-3 15 TRBV2 -
CALGSNTGELFF TGTGCCTTAGGATCGAACACCGGGGAGCTGTTTTTT - TRBJ2-2 12 TRBV30 -
CASSLMGLAAYNEQFF TGTGCCAGCAGCTTAATGGGACTAGCGGCCTACAATGAGCAGTTCTTC once TRBJ2-1 16 TRBV11-2 TRBD2
CASSVGSAPGTYSGANVLTF TGTGCCAGCAGCGTAGGCTCTGCACCAGGAACCTACTCTGGGGCCAACGTCCTGACTTTC - TRBJ2-6 20 TRBV9 -
CASSPGHRYEQYF TGTGCCAGCAGCCCGGGACACCGCTACGAGCAGTACTTC - TRBJ2-7 13 TRBV5-6 -
CASSQVASGGAYNEQFF TGTGCCAGCAGCCAAGTGGCTAGCGGGGGGGCTTACAATGAGCAGTTCTTC - TRBJ2-1 17 TRBV4-2 TRBD2
CASSLGVGSGSEKLFF TGCGCCAGCAGCTTGGGGGTCGGTTCAGGGAGTGAAAAACTGTTTTTT - TRBJ1-4 16 TRBV5-1 -
CAWTPLRGGIVMNTEAFF TGTGCCTGGACCCCCCTACGGGGCGGAATAGTAATGAACACTGAAGCTTTCTTT - TRBJ1-1 18 TRBV30 -
CASSSPGLARPDTQYF TGTGCCAGCAGCTCCCCGGGACTAGCGAGGCCAGATACGCAGTATTTT - TRBJ2-3 16 TRBV7-9 TRBD2
CASSYKSTAYEQYF TGTGCCAGCAGTTACAAATCGACAGCCTACGAGCAGTACTTC - TRBJ2-7 14 TRBV6-5 -
CASSERRSSGANVLTF TGTGCCAGCAGTGAAAGGAGGAGCTCTGGGGCCAACGTCCTGACTTTC - TRBJ2-6 16 TRBV2 -
CASSLSGAATNEKLFF TGCGCCAGCAGCTTGTCAGGGGCAGCAACTAATGAAAAACTGTTTTTT - TRBJ1-4 16 TRBV5-1 -
CASSGLGQGSYEQYF TGTGCCAGCAGCGGCCTCGGACAGGGGTCCTACGAGCAGTACTTC once TRBJ2-7 15 TRBV9 TRBD1
CASSFAGAGNTIYF TGTGCCAGCAGCTTTGCAGGGGCTGGAAACACCATATATTTT - TRBJ1-3 14 TRBV7-9 -
CASSWQGSYEQYF TGTGCCAGCAGTTGGCAGGGGTCCTACGAGCAGTACTTC - TRBJ2-7 13 TRBV27 -
CASSLHGVGNGYTF TGTGCCAGCAGCTTACATGGGGTCGGCAATGGCTACACCTTC once TRBJ1-2 14 TRBV7-2 -
CAWAFNLGDTYGYTF TGTGCCTGGGCCTTTAACCTTGGGGATACCTATGGCTACACCTTC - TRBJ1-2 15 TRBV30 -
CASSLVKGYNSPLHF TGTGCCAGCAGCTTAGTAAAGGGCTATAATTCACCCCTCCACTTT - TRBJ1-6 15 TRBV7-2 -
CASSERVGGGPGNTIYF TGTGCCAGCAGTGAGCGTGTCGGGGGGGGCCCAGGAAACACCATATATTTT - TRBJ1-3 17 TRBV6-1 -
CASSVGTNYGYTF TGTGCCAGCAGCGTGGGAACTAACTATGGCTACACCTTC - TRBJ1-2 13 TRBV9 -
CASSVVRDRGAEQYF TGTGCCAGCAGTGTTGTAAGGGACAGGGGGGCCGAGCAGTACTTC - TRBJ2-7 15 TRBV2 TRBD1
CASSSSGVVWETQYF TGCGCCAGCAGCTCGAGCGGGGTAGTATGGGAGACCCAGTACTTC - TRBJ2-5 15 TRBV5-1 TRBD2
CSGVGHKEDYTF TGCAGCGGGGTGGGTCATAAGGAAGACTACACCTTC - TRBJ1-2 12 TRBV29-1 -
CASSFGQGIRRGTEAFF TGTGCCAGCAGCTTCGGACAGGGCATTCGGCGGGGCACTGAAGCTTTCTTT - TRBJ1-1 17 TRBV5-6 TRBD1
CASSASRQDHQPQHF TGTGCCAGTAGCGCGAGCCGACAGGACCATCAGCCCCAGCATTTT - TRBJ1-5 15 TRBV19 -